This T cell receptor beta chain was obtained from a study of OX40 agonist ivuxolimab in advanced cancers. Study-wide findings and caveats: Averaged across samples, CD8+ T cells carried more expanded clones than CD4+ did.

To note about this clone: Its specificity is unknown.

The assay was immunoSEQ multiplex PCR, and TCRdb's table has in-frame clones only and misses some. This table has around 60,000 clones, more than 65% appearing once. The sequencing here drew on CD4+ or CD8+ T cells sorted from blood, taken in a trial of the OX40 agonist ivuxolimab. The sequence came from an adult with an advanced solid tumor such as melanoma, head and neck, liver or kidney cancer.

In DNA, the CDR3 is TGCAGCTTCCTAACCGGGACAGGCTCCTACGAGCAGTACTTC. Translation: CSFLTGTGSYEQYF. The V gene is TRBV29-1, the J gene TRBJ2-7; 8 positions match TRBD1. The CDR3 totals 14 residues. V shed 8 bases and J 0 bases; nucleotides not matched to a gene: 9. CDR1 SQVTM and CDR2 ANQGSEA come from the germline V gene.